One TCR beta chain is described in this entry. Clones were read by immunoSEQ multiplex PCR, and TCRdb kept only the in-frame ones, dropping some. The sample records roughly 200,000 clones, over 70% being singletons. Seattle researchers signed up patients amid active infection and tracked them longitudinally. The record originates from a study of blood T cell repertoires in COVID-19. Overall study context: The origin of the acute and convalescent COVID-19 samples was the United States, Italy and Spain. PBMCs, B-cell-depleted T cells, or T cells provided the cDNA or gDNA that made up the material.

The CDR3 covers 16 residues. Germline trimming cut 2 bases from V and 4 bases from J; bases unmatched to any gene: 7. Looked up from germline, CDR1 is SEHNR and CDR2 is FQNEAQ (reference sequence). This chain links TRBV7-9 with TRBJ2-3, with 9 positions matching TRBD2. This clonotype originated in a woman in her 40s with COVID-19, enrolled during active disease. The sequenced sample consisted of peripheral blood. CDR3 sequence: CASSLKAGGPSDTQYF. The CDR3 DNA reads TGTGCCAGCAGCTTAAAGGCGGGGGGGCCATCAGATACGCAGTATTTT.